This T cell receptor beta chain was observed in a study of T cells in Graves' hyperthyroidism and ophthalmopathy. As for the study in general: Peripheral blood was secured at the point of initial diagnosis, before any treatment. Study outcomes and limitations: Blood also contained most expanded thyroid clonotypes above 0.001.

With V trimmed by 6 bases and J by 8 bases, 18 bases remained unmatched. The CDR3 sequence is 17 residues long. Amplification of TCR beta CDR3 regions used RNA as the template. TCR CDR3 underwent first-round RT-PCR with the HTBI primer set. A single record per CDR3 protein comes from TCRdb applying MiXCR to the multiplex PCR reads. The sample has a few hundred thousand distinct CDR3 sequences; just under 15% are singletons. The hyperthyroidism was newly diagnosed and had lasted under 2 months; the patients were aged 18 to 65. Using around 10 ml of fresh peripheral blood, PBMCs were prepared. Comments on this clonotype: Antigen unknown.

The material sequenced was blood. The chain is built from TRBV12-3 or TRBV12-4 and TRBJ2-1; 8 bases map to TRBD2. This TCR was recovered from a woman aged 30 to 39 with Graves' hyperthyroidism. The CDR3 loop reads CASSISGGASLEDEQFF. CDR3 nucleotides: TGTGCCAGCAGCATAAGCGGGGGAGCCTCCCTTGAGGATGAGCAGTTCTTC.